This entry lists 21 T cell receptor beta chains sequenced from one sample in a study of shared clonotypes between healthy human individuals. Sequencing used immunoSEQ multiplex PCR; TCRdb keeps in-frame clones, though not all of them. This sample has some 980,000 clones, with over 75% found just once. Material: memory CD4+ T cells sorted from blood. Stated subset: CD45RA-negative fraction. These receptors came from a man younger than 35 in good health.

This chain uses TRBV5-1 with TRBJ2-6, with D tentatively TRBD1 (5 bases). The CDR3 is 14 amino acids. Germline V gene lookup returns CDR1 SGHRS and CDR2 YFSETQ. Trimming left V 6 bases short and J 6 bases short, with 13 bases between. The CDR3 is CASKPQGSANVLTF. As DNA, the CDR3 is TGCGCCAGCAAACCCCAGGGATCGGCCAACGTCCTGACTTTC.

The rearrangement links TRBV19 to TRBJ1-5, with 10 nucleotides matching TRBD1. The trim removed 5 bases at V and 6 bases at J, leaving 10 bases unmatched. The germline V gene has CDR1 LNHDA and CDR2 SQIVND (reference sequence). This CDR3 contains 16 residues. This CDR3 reads CASSFPGTGVSQPQHF. For the CDR3, the DNA is TGTGCCAGTAGTTTTCCCGGGACAGGGGTTAGTCAGCCCCAGCATTTT.

The CDR3 DNA follows: TGTGCCAGCAGCCGGGGGGGGACAGATACGCAGTATTTT. It translates to CASSRGGTDTQYF. The chain employs TRBV7-2 and TRBJ2-3, with 8 bases aligning to TRBD2. This CDR3 contains 13 residues. Germline V gene data show CDR1 as SGHTA and CDR2 as FQGNSA. The V and J ends lost 5 bases and 3 bases, in that order; junction bases with no gene match: 1.

The chain has TRBV7-2 and TRBJ2-1, with a weak D call TRBD2 (6 bases). The germline V and J ends were trimmed by 4 bases and 8 bases, with 18 bases remaining between them. The CDR3 is 15 residues long. The germline gives CDR1 SGHTA, CDR2 FQGNSA. Written as DNA, the CDR3 is TGTGCCAGCAGCTGGGGAGGAAGGGCCAGGGATGAGCAGTTCTTC. This codes for CASSWGGRARDEQFF.

The chain combines TRBV7-2 with TRBJ2-3, with a tentative D call TRBD2 (6 bases). Germline CDR1 reads SGHTA; CDR2 reads FQGNSA. V was cut by 6 bases and J by 2 bases, with 15 bases left in between. The CDR3 runs to 15 residues. The CDR3 region is CASSRDGGSTDTQYF. CDR3 DNA sequence: TGTGCCAGCAGTCGTGACGGGGGTTCCACAGATACGCAGTATTTT.

This clone was counted a single time. The rearrangement joins TRBV7-2 to TRBJ2-4; no clear D gene. Trimming took 1 base from V and 7 from J, leaving 8 bases between them. Germline CDR1 is SGHTA and CDR2 is FQGNSA. The CDR3 length is 13 residues. The CDR3 loop reads CASSLVIMNIQYF. DNA for the CDR3: TGTGCCAGCAGCTTAGTTATCATGAACATTCAGTACTTC.

This clone was seen more than once but under ten times. This rearrangement joins TRBV7-9 to TRBJ1-1; tentatively, D is TRBD1 (5 bases). The CDR3 is 14 residues long. V lost 2 bases to trimming and J lost 3 bases, with 10 bases between them. Germline V CDR1 and CDR2: SEHNR, FQNEAQ (reference sequence). The CDR3 nucleotides are TGTGCCAGCAGCTTACAGGGTTTGGACACTGAAGCTTTCTTT. As protein: CASSLQGLDTEAFF.

This chain uses TRBV6-1 with TRBJ2-5; D call uncertain. The length of the CDR3 is 13 residues. The ends were cut back, 2 bases at V and 2 bases at J, with 6 bases in the middle. In germline, CDR1 is MNHNS, CDR2 SASEGT. CDR3 sequence reads: CASSEMLQETQYF. Written as DNA, the CDR3 is TGTGCCAGCAGTGAAATGCTTCAAGAGACCCAGTACTTC.

The V and J genes are TRBV6-1 and TRBJ1-2; TRBD1 matches at 9 bases. Germline loops: CDR1 MNHNS, CDR2 SASEGT. V dropped 6 bases and J dropped 8; count of bases not matched to a gene: 10. CDR3 size: 14 residues. CDR3 protein: CASRDQQGASGYTF. The CDR3 DNA sequence: TGTGCCAGCAGGGACCAACAGGGGGCAAGCGGCTACACCTTC.

The J gene is TRBJ1-1, the V gene TRBV6-5; no reliable D call. The CDR3 extends over 13 amino acids. V was shortened by 6 bases and J by 5 bases, with 13 bases between the two germline ends. The germline CDR1 and CDR2 sequences are MNHEY and SVGAGI. CDR3 loop: CASRMRGDTEAFF. CDR3 sequence (DNA): TGTGCCAGCAGGATGCGGGGTGATACTGAAGCTTTCTTT.

The chain couples TRBV5-6 to TRBJ2-7; 8 bases match TRBD1. The CDR3 is 16 residues long. Unmatched junction bases numbered 12, after V lost 4 bases and J lost 3 bases. Germline V gene sequence: CDR1 SGHDT, CDR2 YYEEEE. This CDR3 reads CASSAGTGKGDYEQYF. DNA for the CDR3: TGTGCCAGCAGCGCCGGGACAGGTAAGGGAGACTACGAGCAGTACTTC.

This clone was counted only a few times. The chain uses TRBV30 and TRBJ1-1; the match to TRBD1 covers 7 bases. The CDR3 has 14 residues. V lost 2 bases and J lost 2; bases outside the gene matches: 5. Germline V CDR1 and CDR2: GTSNPN, SVGIG (reference sequence). This CDR3 is CAWSRGQINTEAFF. The CDR3 DNA reads TGTGCCTGGAGTCGGGGACAGATAAACACTGAAGCTTTCTTT.

Of note for this clone: The identical CDR3 is also encoded by other nucleotide sequences in the sample. V and J are TRBV5-1 and TRBJ1-1, with D tentatively TRBD1 (6 bases). This CDR3 has 13 residues. V was clipped by 3 bases and J by 2 bases, with 8 bases between them. Germline V gene data show CDR1 as SGHRS and CDR2 as YFSETQ. The CDR3 reads CASSSGQNTEAFF. The CDR3 nucleotides read TGCGCCAGCAGCTCGGGACAAAACACTGAAGCTTTCTTT.

This chain connects TRBV5-4 to TRBJ2-4; D is ambiguous. CDR1 SGHNT and CDR2 YYREEE come from the germline V gene (reference sequence). V lost 2 bases to trimming and J lost 0 bases, with 15 bases between them. The length of the CDR3 is 17 residues. For the CDR3, the DNA is TGTGCCAGCAGCTTCTATTCAGCCTTCGTAGCCAAAAACATTCAGTACTTC. Translated, it gives CASSFYSAFVAKNIQYF.

The gene calls are TRBV11-2 and TRBJ2-2; TRBD2 might be the D (5 bases). This CDR3 comprises 14 residues. The V and J ends lost 6 bases and 4 bases respectively, with 12 bases between them. CDR1 SGHAT and CDR2 FQNNGV come from the germline V gene. In nucleotides, the CDR3 is TGTGCCAGCAGGCCCGGAGGAATCACCGGGGAGCTGTTTTTT. Translating it yields CASRPGGITGELFF.

Here the CDR3 DNA reads TGCGCCAGCAGCGAACAGGGGAGCCGAGAGACCCAGTACTTC. This gives the protein CASSEQGSRETQYF. The V gene is TRBV5-1, the J gene TRBJ2-5; 7 bases line up with TRBD1. The J segment lost 4 bases and the V segment lost 4 bases, leaving 7 bases of the junction unmatched. Germline V lookup: CDR1 SGHRS, CDR2 YFSETQ. The CDR3 runs 14 residues. Variable domain in full (rest from reference TRBV5-1 and TRBJ2-5): KAGVTQTPRYLIKTRGQQVTLSCSPISGHRSVSWYQQTPGQGLQFLFEYFSETQRNKGNFPGRFSGRQFSNSRSEMNVSTLELGDSALYLCASSEQGSRETQYFGPGTRLLVL.

J is TRBJ1-4 and V is TRBV4-2; D not certain. Per the germline V gene, CDR1 is LGHNA and CDR2 is YNFKEQ. There are 16 residues in the CDR3. V shed 0 bases and J shed 2 bases, with 10 bases lying between them. The CDR3 loop reads CASSQEGGMTNEKLFF. The CDR3 DNA follows: TGTGCCAGCAGCCAAGAGGGTGGGATGACTAATGAAAAACTGTTTTTT.

This clone turned up a few times. The rearrangement joins TRBV10-1 to TRBJ2-7; unclear D gene. Germline CDR1 WNHNN, CDR2 SYGVQD (reference sequence). The CDR3 consists of 14 residues. The ends were cut back, 0 bases at V and 0 bases at J, with 6 bases in the middle. CDR3 nucleotide sequence: TGCGCCAGCAGTGAGTCGGGATTCTCCTACGAGCAGTACTTC. It is translated as CASSESGFSYEQYF.

Concerning this clone: This specimen includes other DNA sequences encoding the same CDR3. The chain is built from TRBV5-1 and TRBJ1-1, with D tentatively TRBD1 (6 bases). CDR1 and CDR2 (germline): SGHRS, YFSETQ. There are 13 residues in the CDR3. Trimming left V 3 bases short and J 5 bases short, with 11 bases between. The CDR3 nucleotides read TGCGCCAGCAGCTCCGAAGGGGGGACTGAAGCTTTCTTT. Protein product: CASSSEGGTEAFF.

J is TRBJ2-5 and V is TRBV7-9, with unresolved D. CDR3 length equals 13 residues. Deletions cut 5 bases from V and 2 bases from J, with 9 bases between. Germline-derived CDR1 and CDR2 are SEHNR and FQNEAQ (reference sequence). This CDR3 is CASSQGGQETQYF. Written as DNA, the CDR3 is TGTGCCAGCAGCCAAGGCGGACAAGAGACCCAGTACTTC.

The chain combines TRBV6-5 with TRBJ2-3; the D call may be TRBD1 or TRBD2 (5 bases each). Germline values: CDR1 MNHEY, CDR2 SVGAGI. With 5 bases removed from V and 6 bases from J, the gap between germline ends came to 9 bases. This CDR3 spans 12 amino acids. The CDR3 sequence: CASSDWGDTQYF. The CDR3 DNA reads TGTGCCAGCAGTGACTGGGGGGATACGCAGTATTTT.